The subject of this entry is one TCR beta chain. The antigen is undetermined. This sample is part of a study of T cell responses to AZD1222 COVID-19 vaccine. V was pared by 4 bases and J by 4 bases, with 9 bases of the junction left unmatched. This CDR3 region has 15 residues. The germline V gene encodes CDR1 SGHDN and CDR2 FVKESK. Pooled samples include second doses given at about 4 or 12 weeks. The data were produced by immunoSEQ multiplex PCR, yet TCRdb's version contains in-frame clones alone and is incomplete. Here the sample spans some 120,000 clones, 75% to 85% being singletons. Study-wide results and limits: CD4 TCRs covered the whole spike, strongest at regions 160-218 and 743-854. Nearly half of unique spike-specific TCRs reportedly avoided B.1.351 and B.1.1.7 mutated regions.

The receptor was isolated from an adult who received the AZD1222 COVID-19 vaccine. The material sequenced was peripheral blood, taken 28 days after the second AZD1222 dose. The chain employs TRBV14 and TRBJ1-1, with 7 nucleotides matching TRBD1. The CDR3 spells CASSLKHRGSTEAFF. CDR3 DNA: TGTGCCAGCAGCCTGAAACACAGGGGAAGCACTGAAGCTTTCTTT.